This T cell receptor (beta chain) was identified during a study of CD8+ T cells in alopecia areata. About the study: Tofacitinib dosing lasted 6 to 18 months, which was then followed by 6 months off drug. Study outcomes and limitations: Persistence of many expanded lesional clones was seen in scalp and blood during tofacitinib. The study found TCR sharing across patients less clear than in mice, possibly for HLA reasons. Tofacitinib significantly decreased scalp clonality and expanded CD8+ clones among top 100.

Sequencing templates came from extracted RNA that was reverse transcribed into cDNA. The data were produced by immunoSEQ multiplex PCR, yet TCRdb's version contains in-frame clones alone and is incomplete. Among over 250,000 clones listed, 60% were seen once. Described treatment: oral pan-JAK inhibitor, 5-10 mg twice daily. This clone came up a few times. Antigen unknown. This specimen consisted of CD4+ T cells sorted from blood, obtained around week 54, from a patient treated with tofacitinib. This TCR was recovered from a human donor with alopecia areata.

The CDR3 nucleotides are TGTGCTAGTGCCACAGGTAGGGGTCTTGGCACTGAAGCTTTCTTT. Protein: CASATGRGLGTEAFF. This chain connects TRBV12-5 to TRBJ1-1; TRBD1 is a possible D gene (5 bases). This CDR3 comprises 15 residues. Trimming removed 7 bases from V and 4 bases from J, with 19 bases in between. Germline CDR1 LGHNT, CDR2 FRNRAP.